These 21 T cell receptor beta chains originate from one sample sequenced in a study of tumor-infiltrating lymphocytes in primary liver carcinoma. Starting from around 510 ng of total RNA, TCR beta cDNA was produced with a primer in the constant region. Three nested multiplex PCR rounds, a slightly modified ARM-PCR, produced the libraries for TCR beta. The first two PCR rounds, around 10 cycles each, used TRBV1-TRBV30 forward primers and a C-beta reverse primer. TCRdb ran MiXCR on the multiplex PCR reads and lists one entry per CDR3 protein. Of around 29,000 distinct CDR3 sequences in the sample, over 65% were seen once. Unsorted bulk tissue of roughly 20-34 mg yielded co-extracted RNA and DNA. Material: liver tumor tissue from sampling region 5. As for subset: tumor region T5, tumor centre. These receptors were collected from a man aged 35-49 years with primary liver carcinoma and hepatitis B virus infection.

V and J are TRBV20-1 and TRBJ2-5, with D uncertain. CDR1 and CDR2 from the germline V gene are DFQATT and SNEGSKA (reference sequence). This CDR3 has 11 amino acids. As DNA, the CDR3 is TGCAAGTCAGAGCACCAAGAGACCCAGTACTTC. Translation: CKSEHQETQYF.

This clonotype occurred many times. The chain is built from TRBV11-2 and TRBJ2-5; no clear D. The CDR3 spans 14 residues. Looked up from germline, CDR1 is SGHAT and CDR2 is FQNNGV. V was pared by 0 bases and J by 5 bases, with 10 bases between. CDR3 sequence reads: CASSLDRVFETQYF. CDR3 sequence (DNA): TGTGCCAGCAGCTTAGATCGGGTTTTCGAGACCCAGTACTTC.

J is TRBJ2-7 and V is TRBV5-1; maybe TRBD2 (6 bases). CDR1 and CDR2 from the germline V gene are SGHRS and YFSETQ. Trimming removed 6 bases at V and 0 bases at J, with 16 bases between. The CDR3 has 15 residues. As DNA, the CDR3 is TGCGCCAGCACCGCGACCGACGGGAGCTCCTACGAGCAGTACTTC. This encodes CASTATDGSSYEQYF.

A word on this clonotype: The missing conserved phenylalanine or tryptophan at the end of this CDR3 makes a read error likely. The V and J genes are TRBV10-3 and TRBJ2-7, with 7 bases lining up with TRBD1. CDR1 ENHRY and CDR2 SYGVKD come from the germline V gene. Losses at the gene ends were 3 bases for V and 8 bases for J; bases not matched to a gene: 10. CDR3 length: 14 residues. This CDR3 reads CAISDNGQEMKQYS. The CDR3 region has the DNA TGTGCCATCAGTGATAATGGACAGGAGATGAAGCAGTACTCC.

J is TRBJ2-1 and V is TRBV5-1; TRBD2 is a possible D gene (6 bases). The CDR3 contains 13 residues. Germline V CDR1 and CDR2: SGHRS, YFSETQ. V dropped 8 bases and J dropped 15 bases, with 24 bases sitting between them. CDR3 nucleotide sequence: TGCGCCAGAGATAGCCGGGAGCGGCGACTGAGGTTCTTC. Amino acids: CARDSRERRLRFF.

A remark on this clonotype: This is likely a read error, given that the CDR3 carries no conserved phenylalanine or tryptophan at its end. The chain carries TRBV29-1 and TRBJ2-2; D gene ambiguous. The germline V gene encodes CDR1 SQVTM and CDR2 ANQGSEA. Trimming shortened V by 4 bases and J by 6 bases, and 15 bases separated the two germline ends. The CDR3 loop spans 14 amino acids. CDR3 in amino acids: CSVGEHGGAGELFS. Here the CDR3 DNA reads TGCAGCGTTGGAGAACACGGTGGAGCCGGGGAGCTGTTTTCT.

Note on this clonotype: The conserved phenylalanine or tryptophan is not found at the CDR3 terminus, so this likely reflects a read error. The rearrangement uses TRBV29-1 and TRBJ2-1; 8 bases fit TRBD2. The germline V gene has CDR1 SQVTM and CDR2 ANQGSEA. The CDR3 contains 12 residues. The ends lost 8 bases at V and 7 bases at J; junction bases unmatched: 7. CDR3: CSTRPGGNEQFL. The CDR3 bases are TGCAGCACCCGCCCGGGGGGGAATGAGCAGTTCTTA.

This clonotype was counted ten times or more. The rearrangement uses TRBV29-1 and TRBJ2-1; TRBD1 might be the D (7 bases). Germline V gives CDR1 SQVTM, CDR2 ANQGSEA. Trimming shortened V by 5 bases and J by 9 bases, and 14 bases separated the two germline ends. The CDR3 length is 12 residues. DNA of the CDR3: TGCAGCGTTAGGCAGGGGGGAACTGAGCAGTTCTTC. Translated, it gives CSVRQGGTEQFF.

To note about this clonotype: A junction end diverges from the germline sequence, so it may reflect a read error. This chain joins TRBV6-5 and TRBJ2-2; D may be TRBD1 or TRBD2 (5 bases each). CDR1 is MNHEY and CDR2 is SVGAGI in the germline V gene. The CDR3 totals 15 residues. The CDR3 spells CTSSYHGADTGELFF. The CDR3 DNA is TGTACCAGCAGTTATCACGGGGCCGACACAGGGGAGCTGTTTTTT.

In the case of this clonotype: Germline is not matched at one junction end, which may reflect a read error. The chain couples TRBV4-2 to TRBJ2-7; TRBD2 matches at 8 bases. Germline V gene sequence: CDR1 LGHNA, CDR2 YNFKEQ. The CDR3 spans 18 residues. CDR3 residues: CASSGKPGLAGGPHEEYF. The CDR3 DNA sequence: TGTGCCAGCAGTGGAAAACCAGGACTAGCAGGAGGGCCACACGAGGAGTACTTC.

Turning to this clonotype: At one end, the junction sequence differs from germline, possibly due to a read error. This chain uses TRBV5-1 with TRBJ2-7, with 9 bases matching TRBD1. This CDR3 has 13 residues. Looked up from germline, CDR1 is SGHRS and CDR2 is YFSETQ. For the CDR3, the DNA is TGCGCCAGCAGCTCTACAGGGGGCAGGGAGCAGTATTTC. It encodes CASSSTGGREQYF.

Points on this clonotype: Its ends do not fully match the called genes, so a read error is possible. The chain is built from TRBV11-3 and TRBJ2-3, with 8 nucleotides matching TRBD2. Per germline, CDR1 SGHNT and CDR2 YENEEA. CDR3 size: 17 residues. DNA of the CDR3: TGTGTCAGCAGCTCCCCAGTGAGCGGGAGTCGGGCAGATACGCACTGTTTT. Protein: CVSSSPVSGSRADTHCF.

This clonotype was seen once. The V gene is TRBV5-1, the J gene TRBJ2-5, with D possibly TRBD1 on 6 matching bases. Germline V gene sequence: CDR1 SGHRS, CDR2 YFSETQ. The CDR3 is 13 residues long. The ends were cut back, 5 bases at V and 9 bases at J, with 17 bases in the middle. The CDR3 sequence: CASSPDSHEAQYF. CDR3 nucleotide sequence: TGCGCCAGCAGTCCGGACAGCCATGAGGCCCAGTACTTC.

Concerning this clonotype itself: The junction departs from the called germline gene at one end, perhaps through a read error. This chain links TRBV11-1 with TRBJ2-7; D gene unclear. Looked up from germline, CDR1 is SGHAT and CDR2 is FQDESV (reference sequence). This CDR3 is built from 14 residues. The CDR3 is CASSPNLQSLELHF. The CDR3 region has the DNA TGTGCCAGCAGCCCAAATTTACAGAGTCTCGAGCTGCACTTC.

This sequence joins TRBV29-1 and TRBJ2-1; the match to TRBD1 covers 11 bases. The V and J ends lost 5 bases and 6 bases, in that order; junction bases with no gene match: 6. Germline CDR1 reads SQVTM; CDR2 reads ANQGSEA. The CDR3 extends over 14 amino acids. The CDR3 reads CSVMGQGVTNEQFF. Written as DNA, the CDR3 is TGCAGCGTTATGGGACAGGGGGTAACCAATGAGCAGTTCTTC.

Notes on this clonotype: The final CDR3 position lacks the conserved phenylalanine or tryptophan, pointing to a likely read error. DNA of the CDR3: TGTGACAGCAGCCGAACTCCTGGCGGGTGGAAAGAGACCCAGTACTTA. The encoded protein is CDSSRTPGGWKETQYL. V usage is TRBV11-2 and J usage is TRBJ2-5; TRBD2 is a possible D gene (5 bases). Germline-derived CDR1 and CDR2 are SGHAT and FQNNGV. This CDR3 spans 16 amino acids.

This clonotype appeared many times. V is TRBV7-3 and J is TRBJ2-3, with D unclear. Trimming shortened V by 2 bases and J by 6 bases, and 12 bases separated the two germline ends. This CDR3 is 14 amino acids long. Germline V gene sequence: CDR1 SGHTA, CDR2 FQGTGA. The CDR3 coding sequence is TGTGCCAGCAGCTTAGTGGTCGGTGGGGATACGCAGTATTTT. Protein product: CASSLVVGGDTQYF. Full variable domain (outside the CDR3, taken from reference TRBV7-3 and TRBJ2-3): GAGVSQTPSNKVTEKGKYVELRCDPISGHTALYWYRQSLGQGPEFLIYFQGTGAADDSGLPNDRFFAVRPEGSVSTLKIQRTERGDSAVYLCASSLVVGGDTQYFGPGTRLTVL.

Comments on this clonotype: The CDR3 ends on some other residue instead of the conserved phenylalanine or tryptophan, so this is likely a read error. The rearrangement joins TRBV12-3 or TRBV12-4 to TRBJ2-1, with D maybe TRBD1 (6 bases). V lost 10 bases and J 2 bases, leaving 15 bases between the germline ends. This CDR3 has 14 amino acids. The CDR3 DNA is TGTGCCACAACTCAGGGGTCCACCTACAATGAGCAGTTCCTC. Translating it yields CATTQGSTYNEQFL.

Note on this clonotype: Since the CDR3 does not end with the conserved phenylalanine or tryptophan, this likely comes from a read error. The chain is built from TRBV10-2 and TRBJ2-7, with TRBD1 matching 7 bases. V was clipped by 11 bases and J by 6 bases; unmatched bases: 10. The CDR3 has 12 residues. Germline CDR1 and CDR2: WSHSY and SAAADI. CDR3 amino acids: CAGLPAGGEQYL. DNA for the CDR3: TGCGCCGGCCTGCCAGCAGGGGGCGAGCAGTACTTA.

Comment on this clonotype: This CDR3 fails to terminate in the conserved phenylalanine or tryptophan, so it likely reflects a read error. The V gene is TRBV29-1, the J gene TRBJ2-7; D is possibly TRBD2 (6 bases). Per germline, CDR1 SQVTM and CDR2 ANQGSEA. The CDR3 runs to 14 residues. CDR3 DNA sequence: TGCAACGTTGAAGACCTAACGGGAGTCTCCGAGCAGTACTAC. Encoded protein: CNVEDLTGVSEQYY.

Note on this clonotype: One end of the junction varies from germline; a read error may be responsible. CDR3 nucleotide sequence: TGCGTCAGCAGCTTAAAAGAGACTCAGTACTTC. Amino acids: CVSSLKETQYF. The V and J genes are TRBV5-1 and TRBJ2-5; D unresolved. CDR1 and CDR2 (germline): SGHRS, YFSETQ. The CDR3 sequence is 11 residues long.